This T cell receptor beta chain was found in a study of blood T cell repertoires in COVID-19. Generated by immunoSEQ multiplex PCR, the TCRdb table keeps only in-frame clones and is missing some. Of approximately 230,000 clones detected, around 89% appear once; the ten largest clones hold 3.5% to 4.5%. CDR3 size: 14 residues. From germline, CDR1 is MDHEN and CDR2 SYDVKM. V was trimmed by 8 bases and J by 0 bases, leaving 13 bases between them. Recruits, aged about 18 to 89 years, lived in 24 US areas. Sequenced material: PBMCs or T cells enriched from blood (not recorded which). V and J are TRBV28 and TRBJ1-1; no clear D gene. The sequence was obtained from a woman aged 25 to 45 who had recovered from COVID-19. DNA of the CDR3: TGTGCCAGCTTTAACTACGGGTTGAACACTGAAGCTTTCTTT. It translates to CASFNYGLNTEAFF.